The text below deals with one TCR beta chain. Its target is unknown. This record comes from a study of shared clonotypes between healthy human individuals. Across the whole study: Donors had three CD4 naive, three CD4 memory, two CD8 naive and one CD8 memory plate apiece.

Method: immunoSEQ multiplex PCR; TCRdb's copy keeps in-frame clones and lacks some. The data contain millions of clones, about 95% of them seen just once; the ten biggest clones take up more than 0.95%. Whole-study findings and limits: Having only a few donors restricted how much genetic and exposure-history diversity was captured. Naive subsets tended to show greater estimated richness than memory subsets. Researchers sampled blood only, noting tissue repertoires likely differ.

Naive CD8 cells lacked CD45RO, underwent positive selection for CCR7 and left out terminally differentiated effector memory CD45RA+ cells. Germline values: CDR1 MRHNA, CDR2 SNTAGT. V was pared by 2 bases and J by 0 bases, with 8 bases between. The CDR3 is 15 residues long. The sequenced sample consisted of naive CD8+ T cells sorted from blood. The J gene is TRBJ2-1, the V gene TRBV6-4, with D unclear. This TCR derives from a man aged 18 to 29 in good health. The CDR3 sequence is CASSDMGSSYNEQFF. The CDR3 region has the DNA TGTGCCAGCAGTGACATGGGTAGCTCCTACAATGAGCAGTTCTTC.